This is a list of T cell receptor beta chains from one sample in a study of blood T cell repertoires in COVID-19. The assay was immunoSEQ multiplex PCR, and TCRdb's table has in-frame clones only and misses some. This table holds roughly 47,000 clones, approximately 85% found once. Sequencing input: peripheral blood. The receptors here all came from a woman of 80 years or more with COVID-19, enrolled during active disease. Both conserved end residues are part of each CDR3. D genes are given only for firm matches. Rows give clone size only sometimes, using once, few, many, or a class for an expanded clone.

clone size | D gene | J gene | V gene | CDR3 DNA | CDR3 protein
. | TRBD2 | TRBJ2-3 | TRBV7-2 | TGTGCCAGCGGGCGGACTAGCTCCAAAGGGACAGATACGCAGTATTTT | CASGRTSSKGTDTQYF
. | TRBD2 | TRBJ2-1 | TRBV19 | TGTGCCAGTAGTATGTCGGCTAGCGGGGGGCGGGATGAGCAGTTCTTC | CASSMSASGGRDEQFF
few | . | TRBJ2-5 | TRBV5-6 | TGTGCCAGCAGCTGGGGCCCTGAGGAGCAAGAGACCCAGTACTTC | CASSWGPEEQETQYF
. | . | TRBJ2-7 | TRBV18 | TGTGCCAGCTCCCCCAGCTCCTACGAGCAGTACTTC | CASSPSSYEQYF
. | TRBD2 | TRBJ2-3 | TRBV4-1 | TGCGCCAGCAGCCCCGGGAGGCGGACGGCTAGCACAGATACGCAGTATTTT | CASSPGRRTASTDTQYF
. | TRBD2 | TRBJ2-1 | TRBV7-3 | TGTGCCAGCAGCCGTAGCGGGGGGGTCCCGAATGAGCAGTTCTTC | CASSRSGGVPNEQFF
. | . | TRBJ2-7 | TRBV2 | TGTGCCAGCAGTTTACAGGGTCTTTCTCCCTACGAGCAGTACTTC | CASSLQGLSPYEQYF
. | TRBD2 | TRBJ2-7 | TRBV7-3 | TGTGCCAGCAGCCAGAAATCGGGCGGGAGTGGGGCCTACGAGCAGTACTTC | CASSQKSGGSGAYEQYF
. | . | TRBJ1-1 | TRBV28 | TGTGCCAGCAGTTTTGAAACAGGGAAAGCTTTCTTT | CASSFETGKAFF
. | TRBD1 | TRBJ1-2 | TRBV7-2 | TGTGCCAGCAGCCCACGTCCCGGGACAGGGGACTATGGCTACACCTTC | CASSPRPGTGDYGYTF
few | . | TRBJ1-2 | TRBV9 | TGTGCCAGCACGGGCTATGGCTACACCTTC | CASTGYGYTF
few | TRBD2 | TRBJ2-1 | TRBV6-5 | TGTGCCAGCAGTTCAACTAGCGGGGGCCCACAGTTCTTC | CASSSTSGGPQFF
once | . | TRBJ2-7 | TRBV11-2 | TGTGCCAGCACCCGCGGTGGGGGCCGATTCTACGAGCAGTACTTC | CASTRGGGRFYEQYF
. | TRBD1 | TRBJ1-6 | TRBV7-2 | TGTGCCAGCAGCTTTAGGACAGGGGATAATTCACCCCTCCACTTT | CASSFRTGDNSPLHF
. | . | TRBJ2-5 | TRBV6-1 | TGTGCCAGCAGTGAGATAAGGGGCGTGGAGACCCAGTACTTC | CASSEIRGVETQYF
. | TRBD1 | TRBJ1-6 | TRBV14 | TGTGCCAGCAGCCAAGAAGGCCCGGGACAGCTAATGGGTGGTAGCTCCTATAATTCACCCCTCCACTTT | CASSQEGPGQLMGGSSYNSPLHF
. | TRBD2 | TRBJ2-5 | TRBV5-1 | TGCGCCAGCAGCTTAAGTAATAGCGGGGGACAAGAGACCCAGTACTTC | CASSLSNSGGQETQYF
few | . | TRBJ1-1 | TRBV6-6 | TGTGCCAGCAGTTACTCGAACCAGGGATCTGAAGCTTTCTTT | CASSYSNQGSEAFF
. | TRBD1 | TRBJ2-3 | TRBV11-2 | TGTGCCAGCAGCGCCCGGGACAGGGAATTCCTCGTGCCAGATACGCAGTATTTT | CASSARDREFLVPDTQYF
once | TRBD1 | TRBJ2-3 | TRBV7-9 | TGTGCCAGCAGCTTAAGGGGACAGACAGATACGCAGTATTTT | CASSLRGQTDTQYF
once | . | TRBJ1-4 | TRBV5-1 | TGCGCCAGCAGCGACACGACGGTGCGGGGGGGCGAAAAACTGTTTTTT | CASSDTTVRGGEKLFF
. | TRBD1 | TRBJ1-1 | TRBV11-2 | TGTGCCAGCAGCACACCTTGGACAGGAACTTTCCAAGGACACACTGAAGCTTTCTTT | CASSTPWTGTFQGHTEAFF
. | TRBD2 | TRBJ2-3 | TRBV13 | TGTGCCAGCAGCTTAAAGGGACTAGGCGATACGCAGTATTTT | CASSLKGLGDTQYF
many | . | TRBJ2-2 | TRBV6-4 | TGTGCCAGCAGTGCCAGGGGCACCGGGGAGCTGTTTTTT | CASSARGTGELFF
. | . | TRBJ2-5 | TRBV6-1 | TGTGCCAGCAGTGACGGGGGAGGTCAAGAGACCCAGTACTTC | CASSDGGGQETQYF
. | . | TRBJ1-5 | TRBV29-1 | TGCAGCGTTGAAGAAGGGGGGGCGGGAAACCAGCCCCAGCATTTT | CSVEEGGAGNQPQHF
once | TRBD2 | TRBJ2-1 | TRBV7-2 | TGTGCCAGCTCCCCGGGGGGTAACTACAATGAGCAGTTCTTC | CASSPGGNYNEQFF
. | TRBD1 | TRBJ1-2 | TRBV19 | TGTGCCAGTAGTATAGAAGGACAGGGTTCTAACTATGGCTACACCTTC | CASSIEGQGSNYGYTF
. | . | TRBJ2-1 | TRBV6-2/TRBV6-3 | TGTGCCAGCAGTAGCGGATACTCCTACAATGAGCAGTTCTTC | CASSSGYSYNEQFF
. | . | TRBJ1-3 | TRBV7-9 | TGTGCCAGCAGCCCGACCCGGAGAGGAAACACCATATATTTT | CASSPTRRGNTIYF